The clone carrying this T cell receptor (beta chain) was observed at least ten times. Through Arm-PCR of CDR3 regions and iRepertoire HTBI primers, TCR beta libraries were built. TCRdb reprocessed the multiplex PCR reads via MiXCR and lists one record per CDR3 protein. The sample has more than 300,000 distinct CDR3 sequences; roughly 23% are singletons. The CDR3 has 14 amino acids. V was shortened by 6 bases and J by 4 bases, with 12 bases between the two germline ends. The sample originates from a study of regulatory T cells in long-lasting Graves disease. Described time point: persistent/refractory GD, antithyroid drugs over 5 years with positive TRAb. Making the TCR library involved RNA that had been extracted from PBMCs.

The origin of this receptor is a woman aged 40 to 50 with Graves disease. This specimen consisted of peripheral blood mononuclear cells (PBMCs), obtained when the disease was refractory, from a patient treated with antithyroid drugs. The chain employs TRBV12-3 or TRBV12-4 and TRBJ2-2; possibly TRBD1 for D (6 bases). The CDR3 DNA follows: TGTGCCAGCAGGGCCGGGACACGCACCGGGGAGCTGTTTTTT. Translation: CASRAGTRTGELFF.